This T cell receptor (beta chain) stems from a study of control samples from healthy donors and cancer patients. TCRdb keeps only in-frame clones here, not all; method: immunoSEQ multiplex PCR. The repertoire includes around 150,000 clones, over 95% of them detected once, and approximately 1% sits in the top ten. The CDR3 runs 17 residues. Germline values: CDR1 LGHDT, CDR2 YNNKEL (reference sequence). Trimming took 0 bases from V and 9 from J, leaving 21 bases between them. Sequencing was done on a sample of blood. The chain combines TRBV3-1 (or the pseudogene TRBV3-2) with TRBJ2-1; tentatively, D is TRBD2 (6 bases). The receptor was isolated from a woman aged 30 to 39 in good health. The CDR3 is CASSQERQTVNGGEQFF. The CDR3 DNA reads as TGTGCCAGCAGCCAAGAAAGGCAGACGGTGAACGGGGGTGAGCAGTTCTTC.